Below, one TCR beta chain is given with its context. This sample is drawn from a study of blood T cell repertoires in COVID-19. Produced via immunoSEQ multiplex PCR; TCRdb's table is partial and in-frame only. This sample has over 200,000 clones, with roughly four fifths found just once. Sequenced: PBMCs or T cells enriched from blood (not recorded which). This sequence originates from a man aged 55-75 years who had recovered from COVID-19.

CDR3 region: CASSLRTSGVVDTQYF. The CDR3 nucleotides read TGTGCCAGCAGCCTGAGGACTAGCGGGGTTGTAGATACGCAGTATTTT. The chain has TRBV5-6 and TRBJ2-3, with 12 bases that match TRBD2. Germline CDR1 is SGHDT and CDR2 is YYEEEE. The CDR3 extends over 16 amino acids. Trimming at V came to 4 bases and at J to 5 bases, leaving 8 bases not matched to a gene. Complete variable domain (other parts from reference TRBV5-6 and TRBJ2-3): DAGVTQSPTHLIKTRGQQVTLRCSPKSGHDTVSWYQQALGQGPQFIFQYYEEEERQRGNFPDRFSGHQFPNYSSELNVNALLLGDSALYLCASSLRTSGVVDTQYFGPGTRLTVL.